Presented here are 28 T cell receptor beta chains from one specimen sequenced in a study of control samples from healthy donors and cancer patients (TCRdb year 2020). Library method: the immunoSEQ multiplex PCR assay. The table was pulled from immuneACCESS by TCRdb, which kept in-frame rearrangements only. Such tables lose some clones; where checked, under half of the loss comes from unresolved V genes, and the rest has no known cause. The sample has roughly 63,000 clones on record, around 89% of them singletons. Together, the top ten hold about 6.5% of the sample. Sequencing used PBMCs. The receptors were gathered from a man aged 60-69 years with colorectal cancer.

The rearrangement links TRBV7-9 to TRBJ1-6; 9 positions agree with TRBD1. Germline V gene data show CDR1 as SEHNR and CDR2 as FQNEAQ (reference sequence). Trimming took 4 bases from V and 9 from J; bases not matched to a gene: 1. This CDR3 has 13 residues. The CDR3 here is CASSWDRVSPLHF. As DNA, the CDR3 is TGTGCCAGCAGCTGGGACAGGGTTTCACCCCTCCACTTT.

The rearrangement links TRBV7-2 to TRBJ1-2; no definite D call. The V end was cut by 7 bases, the J end by 6 bases, with 15 bases between. From germline, CDR1 is SGHTA and CDR2 FQGNSA. The CDR3 has 13 amino acids. The CDR3 DNA follows: TGTGCCAGCACCCCCTCTTTGCTTAATGGCTACACCTTC. It encodes CASTPSLLNGYTF.

The chain recombines TRBV18 with TRBJ2-6, with 7 bases lining up with TRBD2. Germline V lookup: CDR1 KGHSH, CDR2 LQKENI. V lost 2 bases to trimming and J lost 2 bases; unmatched junction nucleotides: 3. The CDR3 has 16 residues. The CDR3 here is CASSPTSGAGANVLTF. As DNA, the CDR3 is TGTGCCAGCTCACCAACCAGCGGGGCTGGGGCCAACGTCCTGACTTTC.

This clone has only one observation. The chain links TRBV21-1 to TRBJ2-7; TRBD2 is taken as the D call from the table, unchecked against the DNA. TRBV21-1 is assigned pseudogene status. This CDR3 region has 13 residues. The CDR3 sequence is CASSSGGAHEQYF. DNA of the CDR3: TGTGCCAGTTCTAGCGGGGGGGCCCACGAGCAGTACTTC.

By share of the sample, this clone is medium-sized. The genes are TRBV7-9 and TRBJ2-5; tentatively, D is TRBD2 (5 bases). The V gene lost 8 bases and the J gene lost 7 bases, with 8 bases spanning the gap. Germline values: CDR1 SEHNR, CDR2 FQNEAQ (reference sequence). The CDR3 runs to 10 residues. The CDR3 region has the DNA TGTGCCAGCGCGAGGGTGACCCAGTACTTC. Encoded protein: CASARVTQYF.

The chain employs TRBV20-1 and TRBJ1-5, with D unclear. The CDR3 extends over 15 amino acids. CDR1 and CDR2 (germline): DFQATT, SNEGSKA (reference sequence). V shed 3 bases and J shed 2 bases, with 14 bases lying between them. CDR3 in amino acids: CSASWQLYGNQPQHF. CDR3 sequence (DNA): TGCAGTGCTAGTTGGCAGTTGTATGGCAATCAGCCCCAGCATTTT.

The chain uses TRBV6-6 and TRBJ2-1; 8 bases match TRBD2. CDR3 length: 15 amino acids. V trimming: 4 bases; J trimming: 9 bases; junction bases outside the gene matches: 11. Germline CDR1 is MNHNY and CDR2 is SVGAGI (reference sequence). DNA of the CDR3: TGTGCCAGCAGTTGGGAGGCGGGGGGTAGGAGTGAGCAGTTCTTC. Translating gives CASSWEAGGRSEQFF.

J is TRBJ2-5 and V is TRBV5-1, with a possible D match to TRBD2 (5 bases). Germline V gives CDR1 SGHRS, CDR2 YFSETQ. V was trimmed by 4 bases and J by 3 bases, leaving 19 bases between them. The CDR3 is 16 amino acids. The CDR3 DNA reads as TGCGCCAGCAGCACCGGCCGGATCGCGGGTGAAGAGACCCAGTACTTC. Translation gives CASSTGRIAGEETQYF.

This rearrangement joins TRBV6-2 or TRBV6-3 to TRBJ1-1; unclear D gene. With 3 bases removed from V and 0 bases from J, the gap between germline ends came to 8 bases. This CDR3 region has 14 residues. Per germline, CDR1 MNHEY and CDR2 SVGEGT. The CDR3, as DNA: TGTGCCAGCAGTTATCCCTTCATGAACACTGAAGCTTTCTTT. Protein product: CASSYPFMNTEAFF.

V usage is TRBV5-1 and J usage is TRBJ1-1, with TRBD1 identical over 7 bases. The CDR3 sequence is 13 residues long. V was pared by 4 bases and J by 5 bases, with 5 bases of the junction left unmatched. CDR1 is SGHRS, CDR2 YFSETQ, per germline. The CDR3 here is CASSPRGETEAFF. CDR3 DNA: TGCGCCAGCAGCCCCAGGGGGGAAACTGAAGCTTTCTTT.

The count of this clone is one. The CDR3: CASSWGGGVTDTQYF. CDR3 sequence (DNA): TGTGCCAGCAGCTGGGGCGGGGGGGTCACAGATACGCAGTATTTT. V gene TRBV28 combines with J gene TRBJ2-3; the match to TRBD2 covers 9 bases. Germline V gene data show CDR1 as MDHEN and CDR2 as SYDVKM. V shed 6 bases and J 2 bases; nucleotides not matched to a gene: 6. The CDR3 totals 15 residues.

This chain links TRBV9 with TRBJ2-1; no firm D call. V was shortened by 3 bases and J by 7 bases, with 5 bases between the two germline ends. The CDR3 covers 11 residues. Per the germline V gene, CDR1 is SGDLS and CDR2 is YYNGEE. The CDR3 protein is CASSGLNEQFF. The CDR3 DNA sequence: TGTGCCAGCAGCGGTCTTAATGAGCAGTTCTTC.

The genes are TRBV7-9 and TRBJ1-2; D call uncertain. In germline, CDR1 is SEHNR, CDR2 FQNEAQ (reference sequence). The V end was cut by 8 bases, the J end by 6 bases, with 16 bases between. CDR3 length: 13 amino acids. CDR3 nucleotide sequence: TGTGCCAGCCACCAAGACACCTCAAATGGCTACACCTTC. Its translation: CASHQDTSNGYTF.

This chain links TRBV27 with TRBJ2-7; 9 positions match TRBD1. The CDR3 runs to 16 residues. J was trimmed by 4 bases and V by 0 bases; bases with no gene match: 7. Per germline, CDR1 MNHEY and CDR2 SMNVEV (reference sequence). The CDR3 sequence is CASSLSNGDRAYEQYF. CDR3 nucleotides: TGTGCCAGCAGTTTATCGAATGGGGACAGGGCGTACGAGCAGTACTTC.

The J gene is TRBJ2-7, the V gene TRBV20-1; D ambiguous. The ends were cut back, 5 bases at V and 4 bases at J, with 9 bases in the middle. Germline CDR1 reads DFQATT; CDR2 reads SNEGSKA (reference sequence). The CDR3 length is 11 residues. CDR3 amino acids: CSARYRYEQYF. In nucleotides, the CDR3 is TGCAGTGCTCGCTACCGGTACGAGCAGTACTTC.

This sequence joins TRBV24-1 and TRBJ1-6; weak D call: TRBD1 (6 bases). Germline V gene data show CDR1 as KGHDR and CDR2 as SFDVKD. This CDR3 spans 21 amino acids. Trimming took 0 bases from V and 0 from J, leaving 20 bases between them. CDR3 protein: CATSDLFPDSFTSSYNSPLHF. The CDR3 DNA sequence: TGTGCCACCAGTGATTTGTTCCCGGACAGCTTCACGAGCTCCTATAATTCACCCCTCCACTTT.

The rearrangement uses TRBV27 and TRBJ2-5; 7 bases align to TRBD1. The junction had 7 bases not matched to a gene; V was cut back by 2 bases and J by 1 base. Per germline, CDR1 MNHEY and CDR2 SMNVEV (reference sequence). This CDR3 spans 16 amino acids. CDR3 protein: CASSLRGQSSQETQYF. Written as DNA, the CDR3 is TGTGCCAGCAGTTTACGGGGACAGTCATCCCAAGAGACCCAGTACTTC.

This clone has a single count. This sequence joins TRBV5-1 and TRBJ2-3; no definite D call. The CDR3 has 15 amino acids. CDR1 is SGHRS, CDR2 YFSETQ, per germline. The V end lost 0 bases, the J end lost 4 bases, and 12 bases lay between the germline ends. As DNA, the CDR3 is TGCGCCAGCAGCTTGGCGGGCCTACAGTCAGATACGCAGTATTTT. It codes for CASSLAGLQSDTQYF. Using reference TRBV5-1 and TRBJ2-3 for the parts outside the CDR3, the full variable domain is KAGVTQTPRYLIKTRGQQVTLSCSPISGHRSVSWYQQTPGQGLQFLFEYFSETQRNKGNFPGRFSGRQFSNSRSEMNVSTLELGDSALYLCASSLAGLQSDTQYFGPGTRLTVL.

Concerning this clone itself: The sample contains more than one DNA sequence encoding this CDR3. V gene TRBV7-2 combines with J gene TRBJ2-5; tentatively, D is TRBD2 (6 bases). Trimming took off 0 bases at V and 5 bases at J, with 10 bases between the two ends. Per germline, CDR1 SGHTA and CDR2 FQGNSA. This CDR3 has 14 amino acids. The CDR3 here is CASSLAGRGETQYF. The CDR3 DNA reads as TGTGCCAGCAGCTTAGCAGGCCGGGGGGAGACCCAGTACTTC.

The V call is TRBV6-5, the J call TRBJ1-1, with 9 bases fitting TRBD1. V gave up 10 bases and J gave up 0 bases; unmatched junction bases: 6. The CDR3 is 14 residues long. The germline V gene encodes CDR1 MNHEY and CDR2 SVGAGI. CDR3 amino acids: CATPGQGMNTEAFF. As DNA, the CDR3 is TGTGCCACTCCGGGACAGGGCATGAACACTGAAGCTTTCTTT.

The chain employs TRBV5-4 and TRBJ2-5; D may be TRBD1 or TRBD2 (5 bases each). This CDR3 has 14 amino acids. CDR1 SGHNT and CDR2 YYREEE come from the germline V gene (reference sequence). V dropped 4 bases and J dropped 0 bases, with 10 bases sitting between them. The DNA for the CDR3 is TGTGCCAGCAGCCCGCCGGGACACCAAGAGACCCAGTACTTC. Residues: CASSPPGHQETQYF.

The chain is built from TRBV30 and TRBJ1-2; 7 bases agree with TRBD1. V dropped 3 bases and J dropped 0; count of bases not matched to a gene: 7. Germline CDR1 reads GTSNPN; CDR2 reads SVGIG (reference sequence). CDR3 length: 15 amino acids. DNA for the CDR3: TGTGCCTGGAGGCAGGGGGGGGCCCCTAACTATGGCTACACCTTC. Translating it yields CAWRQGGAPNYGYTF.

The genes are TRBV7-3 and TRBJ2-1; 9 bases map to TRBD2. Trimming removed 5 bases from V and 0 bases from J; junction bases left unmatched: 5. CDR3 length: 16 amino acids. Germline V gives CDR1 SGHTA, CDR2 FQGTGA. In DNA, the CDR3 is TGTGCCAGCAGCCCATGGCGGGGGGGCTCCTACAATGAGCAGTTCTTC. Translating gives CASSPWRGGSYNEQFF.

CDR3 bases: TGTGCCAGCAGCCCCGGGACCTCAAATTCACCCCTCCACTTT. This sequence encodes CASSPGTSNSPLHF. The chain uses TRBV6-5 and TRBJ1-6, with D possibly being TRBD1 (5 bases). Trimming stripped 6 bases from V and 7 bases from J, with 13 bases between. Looked up from germline, CDR1 is MNHEY and CDR2 is SVGAGI. This CDR3 spans 14 amino acids.

J is TRBJ1-4 and V is TRBV5-1, with unresolved D. Germline V lookup: CDR1 SGHRS, CDR2 YFSETQ. V lost 7 bases to trimming and J lost 8 bases, with 15 bases between them. The CDR3 extends over 13 amino acids. CDR3 sequence (DNA): TGCGCCAGCTCCCGTCTTGGGGAAGAAAAACTGTTTTTT. This sequence encodes CASSRLGEEKLFF.

The V gene is TRBV14, the J gene TRBJ2-7; D could derive from TRBD1 or TRBD2 (5 bases each). V was shortened by 4 bases and J by 6 bases, with 16 bases between the two germline ends. CDR3 length: 14 residues. Germline lookup yields CDR1 SGHDN and CDR2 FVKESK. The CDR3 is CASSLERGSREQYF. In DNA form, the CDR3 reads TGTGCCAGCAGCCTCGAGAGGGGTAGCCGCGAGCAGTACTTC. Complete variable domain (other parts from reference TRBV14 and TRBJ2-7): EAGVTQFPSHSVIEKGQTVTLRCDPISGHDNLYWYRRVMGKEIKFLLHFVKESKQDESGMPNNRFLAERTGGTYSTLKVQPAELEDSGVYFCASSLERGSREQYFGPGTRLTVT.

The chain couples TRBV7-2 to TRBJ1-1, with D hard to call. The V end was cut by 4 bases, the J end by 6 bases, with 15 bases between. This CDR3 region has 14 residues. Germline CDR1 SGHTA, CDR2 FQGNSA. CDR3 bases: TGTGCCAGCAGCTCCGGACCCCGTGACGCTGAAGCTTTCTTT. It yields the protein CASSSGPRDAEAFF.

This clone was seen more than once but under ten times. The chain is built from TRBV6-5 and TRBJ1-2; D possibly corresponds to TRBD1 (6 bases). This CDR3 has 13 residues. CDR1 and CDR2 from the germline V gene are MNHEY and SVGAGI. V lost 2 bases and J lost 3, with 7 bases in between. DNA of the CDR3: TGTGCCAGCAGTTACAGGACAGACTATGGCTACACCTTC. Translation: CASSYRTDYGYTF.